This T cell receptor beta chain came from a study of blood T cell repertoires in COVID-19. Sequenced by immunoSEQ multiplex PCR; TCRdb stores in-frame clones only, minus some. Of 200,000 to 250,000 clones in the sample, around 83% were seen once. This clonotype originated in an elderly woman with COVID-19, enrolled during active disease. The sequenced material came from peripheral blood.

CDR3 sequence (DNA): TGCGCCAGCAGCTTGGGTTTTACGGCAGGGCCAGGGGAGCCCCAGCATTTT. Translated, it gives CASSLGFTAGPGEPQHF. The V call is TRBV5-1, the J call TRBJ1-5; D might be TRBD1 (6 bases). The CDR3 has 17 residues. Trimming left V 0 bases short and J 8 bases short, with 21 bases between. CDR1 is SGHRS and CDR2 is YFSETQ in the germline V gene.